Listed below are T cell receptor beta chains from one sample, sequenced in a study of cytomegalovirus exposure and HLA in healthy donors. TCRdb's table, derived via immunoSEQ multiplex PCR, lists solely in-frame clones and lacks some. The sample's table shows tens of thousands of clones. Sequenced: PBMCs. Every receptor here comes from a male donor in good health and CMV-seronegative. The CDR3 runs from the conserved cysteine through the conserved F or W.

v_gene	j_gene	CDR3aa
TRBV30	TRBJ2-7	CAWSRDRGEYF
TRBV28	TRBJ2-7	CASRTGTSGYEQYF
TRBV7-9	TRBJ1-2	CASSSGQGPVIGYTF
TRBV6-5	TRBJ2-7	CASSPGGFSSYEQYF
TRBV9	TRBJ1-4	CASSVGERGSEKLFF
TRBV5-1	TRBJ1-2	CASATGDSALANYGYTF
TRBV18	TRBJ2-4	CASSPLDSNLAKNIQYF
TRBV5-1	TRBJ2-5	CASSPGTDHQETQYF
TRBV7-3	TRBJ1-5	CASSLGGKGGYQPQHF
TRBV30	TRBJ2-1	CAWSNRASEQFF
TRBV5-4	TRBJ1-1	CASGNQDLRTEAFF
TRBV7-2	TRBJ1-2	CASSPGGSNYGYTF
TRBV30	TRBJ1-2	CAWSVVGRPNYGYTF
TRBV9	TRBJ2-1	CASSVALSGNGNEQFF
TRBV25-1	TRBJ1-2	CASCKGGIPEGYTF
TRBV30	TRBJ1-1	CAWSRRGSEAFF
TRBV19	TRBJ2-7	CASQGQSSYEQYF
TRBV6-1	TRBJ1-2	CASRAVDRVQGYTF
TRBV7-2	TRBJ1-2	CASSGTGPRGGYTF
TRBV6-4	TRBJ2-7	CASSDSGRQGYEQYF
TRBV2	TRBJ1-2	CASRDSRSNYGCTF
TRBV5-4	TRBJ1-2	CASSFNRENYGYTF
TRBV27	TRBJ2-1	CASSRAGVVNEQFF
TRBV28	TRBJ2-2	CASSFGGTSGIGELFF
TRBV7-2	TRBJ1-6	CASSAAGGTLHF
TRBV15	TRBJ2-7	CATSRGSGGEQYF
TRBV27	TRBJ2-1	CASRQINEQFF
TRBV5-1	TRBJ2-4	CASSLAGGAKNIQYF
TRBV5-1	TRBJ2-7	CASSIGIARELAYEQYF
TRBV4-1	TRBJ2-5	CASSQGDRGTQETQYF
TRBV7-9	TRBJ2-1	CASSLRRLAEMSSDNEQFF
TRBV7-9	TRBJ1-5	CASSPTGTHQPQHF
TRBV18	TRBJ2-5	CASSPRGTAENQYF
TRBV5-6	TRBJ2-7	CASSVTGGAYEQYF
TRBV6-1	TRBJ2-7	CASSEAAGGFLYEQYF
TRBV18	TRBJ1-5	CASSPGRNQPQHF
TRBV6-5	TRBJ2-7	CASRYQGQTTYEQYF
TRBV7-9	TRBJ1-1	CASRFPGGAGEDFF
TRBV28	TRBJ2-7	CASSPGNNYEQYF
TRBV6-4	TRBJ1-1	CASSDSPGSTEAFF
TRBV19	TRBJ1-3	CASNDRPSSSGNTIYF